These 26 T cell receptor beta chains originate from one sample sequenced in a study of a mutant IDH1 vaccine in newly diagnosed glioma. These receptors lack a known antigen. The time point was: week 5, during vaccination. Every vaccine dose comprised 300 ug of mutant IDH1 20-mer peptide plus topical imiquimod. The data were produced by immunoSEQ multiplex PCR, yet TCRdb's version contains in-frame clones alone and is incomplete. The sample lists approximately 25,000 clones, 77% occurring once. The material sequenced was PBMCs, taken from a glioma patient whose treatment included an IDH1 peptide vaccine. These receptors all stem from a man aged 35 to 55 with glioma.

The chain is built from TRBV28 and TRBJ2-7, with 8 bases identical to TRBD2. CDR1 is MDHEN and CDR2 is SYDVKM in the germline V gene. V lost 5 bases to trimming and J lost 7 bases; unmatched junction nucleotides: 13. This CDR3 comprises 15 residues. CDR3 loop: CASSPSGSTSYEQYF. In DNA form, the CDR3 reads TGTGCCAGCAGTCCAAGCGGGAGTACTTCTTATGAGCAGTACTTC.

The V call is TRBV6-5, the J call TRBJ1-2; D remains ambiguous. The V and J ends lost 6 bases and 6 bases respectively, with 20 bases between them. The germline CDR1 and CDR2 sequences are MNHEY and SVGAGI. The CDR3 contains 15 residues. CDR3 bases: TGTGCCAGCAGACCCCCCAACCGCTCGGGCGATGGCTACACCTTC. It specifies CASRPPNRSGDGYTF.

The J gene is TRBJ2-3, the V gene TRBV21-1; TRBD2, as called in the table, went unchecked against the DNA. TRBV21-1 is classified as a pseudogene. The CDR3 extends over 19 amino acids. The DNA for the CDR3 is TGTGCCAGCAGCAAAACGTGGAGCGGGAGGTATCGAAGCACAGATACGCAGTATTTT. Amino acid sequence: CASSKTWSGRYRSTDTQYF.

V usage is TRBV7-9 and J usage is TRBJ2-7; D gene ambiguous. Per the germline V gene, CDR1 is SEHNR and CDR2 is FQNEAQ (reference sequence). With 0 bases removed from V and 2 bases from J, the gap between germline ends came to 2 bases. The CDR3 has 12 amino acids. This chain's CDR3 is CASSLATYEQYF. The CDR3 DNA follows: TGTGCCAGCAGCTTAGCGACCTACGAGCAGTACTTC. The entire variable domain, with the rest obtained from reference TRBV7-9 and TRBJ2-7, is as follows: DTGVSQNPRHKITKRGQNVTFRCDPISEHNRLYWYRQTLGQGPEFLTYFQNEAQLEKSRLLSDRFSAERPKGSFSTLEIQRTEQGDSAMYLCASSLATYEQYFGPGTRLTVT.

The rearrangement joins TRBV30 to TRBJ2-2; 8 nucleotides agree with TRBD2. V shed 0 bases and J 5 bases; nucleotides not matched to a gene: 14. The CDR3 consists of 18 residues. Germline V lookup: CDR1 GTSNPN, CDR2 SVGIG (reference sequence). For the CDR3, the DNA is TGTGCCTGGAGTGTAATGGTTATAGCGGGATTAGGGACCGGGGAGCTGTTTTTT. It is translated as CAWSVMVIAGLGTGELFF. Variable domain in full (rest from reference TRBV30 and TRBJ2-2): SQTIHQWPATLVQPVGSPLSLECTVEGTSNPNLYWYRQAAGRGLQLLFYSVGIGQISSEVPQNLSASRPQDRQFILSSKKLLLSDSGFYLCAWSVMVIAGLGTGELFFGEGSRLTVL.

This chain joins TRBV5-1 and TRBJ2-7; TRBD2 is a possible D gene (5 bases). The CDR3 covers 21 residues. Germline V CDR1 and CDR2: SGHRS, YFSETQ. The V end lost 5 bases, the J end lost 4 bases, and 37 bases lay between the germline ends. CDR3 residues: CASSSRPSSGSFISYPYEQYV. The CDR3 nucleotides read TGCGCCAGCAGTTCTCGACCATCGAGCGGCTCCTTTATCTCTTACCCTTACGAGCAGTACGTC.

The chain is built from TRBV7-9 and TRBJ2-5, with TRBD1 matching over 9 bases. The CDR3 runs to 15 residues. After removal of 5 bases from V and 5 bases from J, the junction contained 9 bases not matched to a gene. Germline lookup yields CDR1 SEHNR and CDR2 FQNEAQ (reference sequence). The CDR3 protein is CASSPPLDRGETQYF. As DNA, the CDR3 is TGTGCCAGCAGCCCCCCTTTGGACAGGGGCGAGACCCAGTACTTC. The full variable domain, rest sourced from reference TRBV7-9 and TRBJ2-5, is DTGVSQNPRHKITKRGQNVTFRCDPISEHNRLYWYRQTLGQGPEFLTYFQNEAQLEKSRLLSDRFSAERPKGSFSTLEIQRTEQGDSAMYLCASSPPLDRGETQYFGPGTRLLVL.

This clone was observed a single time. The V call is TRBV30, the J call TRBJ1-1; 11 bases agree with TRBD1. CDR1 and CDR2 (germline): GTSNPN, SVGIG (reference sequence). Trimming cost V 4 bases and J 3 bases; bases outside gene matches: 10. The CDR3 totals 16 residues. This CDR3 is CAWTGYMDRGHTEAFF. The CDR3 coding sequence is TGTGCCTGGACGGGGTATATGGACAGGGGGCACACTGAAGCTTTCTTT.

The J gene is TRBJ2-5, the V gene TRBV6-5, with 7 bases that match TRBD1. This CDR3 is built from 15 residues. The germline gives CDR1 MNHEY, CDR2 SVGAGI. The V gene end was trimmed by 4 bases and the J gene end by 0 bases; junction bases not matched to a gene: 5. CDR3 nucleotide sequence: TGTGCCAGCAGTTCGTGGGGACAGCACCAAGAGACCCAGTACTTC. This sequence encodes CASSSWGQHQETQYF.

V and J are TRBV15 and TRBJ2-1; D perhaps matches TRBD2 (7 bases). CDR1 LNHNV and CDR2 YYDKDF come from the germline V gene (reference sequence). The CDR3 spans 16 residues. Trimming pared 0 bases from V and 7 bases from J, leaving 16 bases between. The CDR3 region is CATSRDLGGAGNEQFF. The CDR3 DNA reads TGTGCCACCAGCAGAGATCTAGGGGGGGCAGGAAATGAGCAGTTCTTC.

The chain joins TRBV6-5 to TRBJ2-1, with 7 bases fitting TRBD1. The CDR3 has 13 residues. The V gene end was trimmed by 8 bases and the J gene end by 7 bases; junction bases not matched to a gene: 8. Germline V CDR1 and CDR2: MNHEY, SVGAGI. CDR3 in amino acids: CASSVPGQNEQFF. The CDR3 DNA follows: TGTGCCAGCTCCGTCCCGGGACAGAATGAGCAGTTCTTC.

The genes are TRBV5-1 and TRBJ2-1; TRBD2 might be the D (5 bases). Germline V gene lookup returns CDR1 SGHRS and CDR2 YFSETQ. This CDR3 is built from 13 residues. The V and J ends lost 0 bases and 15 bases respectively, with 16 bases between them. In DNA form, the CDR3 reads TGCGCCAGCAGCTTGGGGAGTAGGGCAGGAGGGTTCTTC. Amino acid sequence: CASSLGSRAGGFF.

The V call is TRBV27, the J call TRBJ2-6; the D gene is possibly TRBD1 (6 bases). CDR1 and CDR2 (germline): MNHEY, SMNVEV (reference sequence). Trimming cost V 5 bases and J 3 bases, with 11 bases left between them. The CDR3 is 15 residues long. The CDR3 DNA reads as TGTGCCAGCAGTCAGGACAGTGGTGGGGCCAACGTCCTGACTTTC. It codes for CASSQDSGGANVLTF.

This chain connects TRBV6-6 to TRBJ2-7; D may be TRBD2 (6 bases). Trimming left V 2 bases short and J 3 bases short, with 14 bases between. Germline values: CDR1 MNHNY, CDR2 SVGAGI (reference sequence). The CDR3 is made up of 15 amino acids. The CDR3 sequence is CASSYGGTSNYEQYF. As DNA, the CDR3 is TGTGCCAGCAGTTACGGGGGGACCTCAAACTACGAGCAGTACTTC.

The CDR3 region has the DNA TGTGCCACTCGGACAGGAGTATACAATGAGCAGTTCTTC. Translated, it gives CATRTGVYNEQFF. The chain links TRBV6-1 to TRBJ2-1; the match to TRBD1 covers 7 bases. The germline CDR1 and CDR2 sequences are MNHNS and SASEGT. The CDR3 extends over 13 amino acids. J lost 4 bases, V lost 10 bases, and 7 bases had no gene match.

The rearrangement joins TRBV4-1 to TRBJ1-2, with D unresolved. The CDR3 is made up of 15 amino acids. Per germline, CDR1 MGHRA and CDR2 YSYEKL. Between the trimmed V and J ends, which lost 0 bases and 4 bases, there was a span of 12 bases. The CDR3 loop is CASSQDLEAFYGYTF. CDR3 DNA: TGCGCCAGCAGCCAAGATCTTGAAGCCTTCTATGGCTACACCTTC.

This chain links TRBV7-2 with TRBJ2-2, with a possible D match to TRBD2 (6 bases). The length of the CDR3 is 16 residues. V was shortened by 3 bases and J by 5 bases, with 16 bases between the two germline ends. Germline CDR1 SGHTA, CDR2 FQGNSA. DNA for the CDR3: TGTGCCAGCAGCTTTGGGGGAGGCCGTCGGACCGGGGAGCTGTTTTTT. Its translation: CASSFGGGRRTGELFF.

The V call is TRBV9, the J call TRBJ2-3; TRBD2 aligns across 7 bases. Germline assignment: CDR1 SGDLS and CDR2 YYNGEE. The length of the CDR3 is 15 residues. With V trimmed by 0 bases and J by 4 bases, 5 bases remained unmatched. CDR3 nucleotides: TGTGCCAGCAGCGTAGCATCGAGCGGGGCAGATACGCAGTATTTT. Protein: CASSVASSGADTQYF.

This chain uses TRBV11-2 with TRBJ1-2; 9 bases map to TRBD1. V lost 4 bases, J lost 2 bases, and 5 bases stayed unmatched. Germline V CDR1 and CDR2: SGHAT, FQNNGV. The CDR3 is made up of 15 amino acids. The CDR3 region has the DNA TGTGCCAGCAGCTACACCGGGACAGGGAACTATGGCTACACCTTC. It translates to CASSYTGTGNYGYTF.

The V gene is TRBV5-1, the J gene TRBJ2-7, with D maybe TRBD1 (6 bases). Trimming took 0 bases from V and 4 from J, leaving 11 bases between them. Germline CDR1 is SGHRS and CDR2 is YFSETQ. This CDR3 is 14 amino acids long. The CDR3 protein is CASSLDTGLYEQYF. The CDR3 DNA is TGCGCCAGCAGCTTGGATACAGGGCTTTACGAGCAGTACTTC.

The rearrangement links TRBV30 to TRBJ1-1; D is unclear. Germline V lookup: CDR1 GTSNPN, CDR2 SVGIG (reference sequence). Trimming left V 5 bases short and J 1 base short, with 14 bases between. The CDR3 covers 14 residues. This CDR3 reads CAWAGRQRNTEAFF. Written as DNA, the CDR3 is TGTGCCTGGGCGGGAAGGCAGAGGAACACTGAAGCTTTCTTT.

The CDR3 here is CASSRTSGGGQTQYF. The CDR3 DNA follows: TGTGCCAGTAGTAGGACTAGCGGGGGAGGCCAGACCCAGTACTTC. This rearrangement joins TRBV19 to TRBJ2-5; 13 positions match TRBD2. V was pared by 4 bases and J by 6 bases, with 5 bases of the junction left unmatched. CDR1 LNHDA and CDR2 SQIVND come from the germline V gene (reference sequence). CDR3 length: 15 amino acids.

CDR3 residues: CASSLRQSSGRGYEQYF. The CDR3 DNA is TGTGCCAGCAGTCTCCGCCAGTCTAGCGGGAGGGGTTACGAGCAGTACTTC. The J gene is TRBJ2-7, the V gene TRBV27, with 12 bases aligning to TRBD2. The CDR3 consists of 17 residues. V lost 5 bases to trimming and J lost 4 bases; unmatched junction nucleotides: 12. Germline-derived CDR1 and CDR2 are MNHEY and SMNVEV (reference sequence).

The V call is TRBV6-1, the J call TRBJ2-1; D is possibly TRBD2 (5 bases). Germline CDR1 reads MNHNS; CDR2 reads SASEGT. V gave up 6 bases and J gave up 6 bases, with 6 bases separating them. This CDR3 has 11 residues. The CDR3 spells CASRLVNEQFF. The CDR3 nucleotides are TGTGCCAGCAGACTAGTCAATGAGCAGTTCTTC.

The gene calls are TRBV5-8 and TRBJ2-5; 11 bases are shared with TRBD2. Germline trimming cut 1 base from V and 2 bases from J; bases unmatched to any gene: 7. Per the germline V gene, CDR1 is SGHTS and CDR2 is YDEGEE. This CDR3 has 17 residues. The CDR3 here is CASSLTGGTSGQETQYF. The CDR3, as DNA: TGTGCCAGCAGCTTGACTGGCGGGACTAGCGGTCAAGAGACCCAGTACTTC.

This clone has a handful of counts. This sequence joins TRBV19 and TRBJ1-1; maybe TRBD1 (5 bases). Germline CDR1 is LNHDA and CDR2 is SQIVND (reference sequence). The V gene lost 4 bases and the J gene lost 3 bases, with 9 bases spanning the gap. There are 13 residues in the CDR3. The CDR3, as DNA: TGTGCCAGTAGTAGGACGGGGGACACTGAAGCTTTCTTT. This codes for CASSRTGDTEAFF.